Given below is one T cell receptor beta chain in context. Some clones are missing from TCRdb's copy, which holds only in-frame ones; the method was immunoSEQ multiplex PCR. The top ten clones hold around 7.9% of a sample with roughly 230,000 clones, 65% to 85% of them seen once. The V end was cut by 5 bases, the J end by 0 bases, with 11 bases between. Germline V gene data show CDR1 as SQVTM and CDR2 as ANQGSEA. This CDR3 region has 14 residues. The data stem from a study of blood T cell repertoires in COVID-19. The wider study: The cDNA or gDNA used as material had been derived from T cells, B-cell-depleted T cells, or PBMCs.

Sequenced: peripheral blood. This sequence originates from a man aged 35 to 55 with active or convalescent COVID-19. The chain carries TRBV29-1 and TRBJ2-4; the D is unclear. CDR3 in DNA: TGCAGCGTTCGGTCTCTACTAGCCAAAAACATTCAGTACTTC. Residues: CSVRSLLAKNIQYF.